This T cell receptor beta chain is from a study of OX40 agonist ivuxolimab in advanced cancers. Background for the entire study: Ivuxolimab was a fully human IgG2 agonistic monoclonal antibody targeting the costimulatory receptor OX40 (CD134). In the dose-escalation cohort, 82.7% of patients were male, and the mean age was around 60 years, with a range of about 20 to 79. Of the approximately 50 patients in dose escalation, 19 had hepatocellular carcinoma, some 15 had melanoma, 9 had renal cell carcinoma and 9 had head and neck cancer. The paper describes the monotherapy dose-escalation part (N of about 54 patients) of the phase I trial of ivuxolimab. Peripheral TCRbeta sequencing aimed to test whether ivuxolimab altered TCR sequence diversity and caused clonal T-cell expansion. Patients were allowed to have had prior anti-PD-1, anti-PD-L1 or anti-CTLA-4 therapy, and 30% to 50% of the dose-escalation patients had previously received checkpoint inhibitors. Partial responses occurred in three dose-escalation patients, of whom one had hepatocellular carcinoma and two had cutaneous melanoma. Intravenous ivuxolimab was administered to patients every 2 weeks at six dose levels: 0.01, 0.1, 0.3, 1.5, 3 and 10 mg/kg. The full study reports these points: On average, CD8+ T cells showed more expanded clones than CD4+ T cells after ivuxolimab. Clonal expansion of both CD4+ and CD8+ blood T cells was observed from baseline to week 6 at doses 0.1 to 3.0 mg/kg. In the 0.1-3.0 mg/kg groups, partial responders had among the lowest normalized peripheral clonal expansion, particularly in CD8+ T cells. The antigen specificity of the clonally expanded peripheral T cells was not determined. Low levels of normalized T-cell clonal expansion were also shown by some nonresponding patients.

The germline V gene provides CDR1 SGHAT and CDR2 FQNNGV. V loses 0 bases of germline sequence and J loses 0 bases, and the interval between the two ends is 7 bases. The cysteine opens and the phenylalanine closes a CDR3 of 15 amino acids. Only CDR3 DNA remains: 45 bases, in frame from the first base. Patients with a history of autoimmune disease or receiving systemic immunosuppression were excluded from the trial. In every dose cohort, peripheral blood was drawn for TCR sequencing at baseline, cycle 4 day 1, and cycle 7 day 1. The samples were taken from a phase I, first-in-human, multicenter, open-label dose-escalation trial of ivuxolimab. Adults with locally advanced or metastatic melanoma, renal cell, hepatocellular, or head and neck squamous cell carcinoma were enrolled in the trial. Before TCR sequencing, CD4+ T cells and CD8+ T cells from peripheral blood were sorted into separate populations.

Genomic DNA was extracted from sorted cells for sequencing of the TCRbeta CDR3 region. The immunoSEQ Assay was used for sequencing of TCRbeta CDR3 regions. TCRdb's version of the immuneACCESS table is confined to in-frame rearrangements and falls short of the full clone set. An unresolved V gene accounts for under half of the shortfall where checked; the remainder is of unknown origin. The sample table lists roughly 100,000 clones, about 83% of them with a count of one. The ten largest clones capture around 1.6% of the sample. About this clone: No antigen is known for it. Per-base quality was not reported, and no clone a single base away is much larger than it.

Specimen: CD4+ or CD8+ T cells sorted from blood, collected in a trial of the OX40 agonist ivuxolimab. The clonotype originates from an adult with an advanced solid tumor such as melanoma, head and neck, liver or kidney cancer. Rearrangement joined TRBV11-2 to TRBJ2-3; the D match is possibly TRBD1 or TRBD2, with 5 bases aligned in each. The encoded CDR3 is CASSLDGTSTDTQYF. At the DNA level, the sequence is TGTGCCAGCAGCTTAGATGGGACCAGCACAGATACGCAGTATTTT.